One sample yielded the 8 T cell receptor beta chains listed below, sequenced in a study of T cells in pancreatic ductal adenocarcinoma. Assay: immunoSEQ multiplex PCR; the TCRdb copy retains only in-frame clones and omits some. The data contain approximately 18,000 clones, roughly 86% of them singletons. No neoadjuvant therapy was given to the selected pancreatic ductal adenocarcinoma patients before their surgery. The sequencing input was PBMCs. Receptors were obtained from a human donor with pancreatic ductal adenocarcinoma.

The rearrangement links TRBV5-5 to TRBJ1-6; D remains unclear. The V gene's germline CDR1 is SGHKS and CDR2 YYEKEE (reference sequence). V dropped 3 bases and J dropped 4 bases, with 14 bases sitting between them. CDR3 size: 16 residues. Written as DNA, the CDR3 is TGTGCCAGCAGCTCGACACCTTACCAGTATAATTCACCCCTCCACTTT. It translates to CASSSTPYQYNSPLHF.

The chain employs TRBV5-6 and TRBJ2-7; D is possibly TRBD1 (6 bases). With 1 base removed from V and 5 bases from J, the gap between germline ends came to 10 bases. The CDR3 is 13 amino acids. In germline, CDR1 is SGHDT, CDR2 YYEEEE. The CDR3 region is CASSLIGGDEQYF. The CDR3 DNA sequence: TGTGCCAGCAGCTTGATAGGGGGAGACGAGCAGTACTTC.

This CDR3 is CASSLGGTVPRGSPLHF. The CDR3 nucleotides are TGTGCCAGCAGCTTGGGGGGGACAGTCCCTAGGGGGTCACCCCTCCACTTT. The genes are TRBV5-6 and TRBJ1-6; 7 bases line up with TRBD1. CDR3 length equals 17 residues. Germline CDR1 reads SGHDT; CDR2 reads YYEEEE. V dropped 0 bases and J dropped 10; count of bases not matched to a gene: 13.

The CDR3 DNA is TGTGCCAGCTCACCAGGGCAGGGAGGCTCCTACGAGCAGTACTTC. Translated: CASSPGQGGSYEQYF. V usage is TRBV18 and J usage is TRBJ2-7; TRBD2 might be the D (6 bases). In germline, CDR1 is KGHSH, CDR2 LQKENI. The CDR3 contains 15 residues. The V end was cut by 2 bases, the J end by 0 bases, with 11 bases between.

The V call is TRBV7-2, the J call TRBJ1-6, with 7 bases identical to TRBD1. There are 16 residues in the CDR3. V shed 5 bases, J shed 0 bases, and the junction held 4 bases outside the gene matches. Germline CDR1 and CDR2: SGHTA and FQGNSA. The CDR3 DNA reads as TGTGCCAGCAGCCGGGACAGAAACTCCTATAATTCACCCCTCCACTTT. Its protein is CASSRDRNSYNSPLHF.

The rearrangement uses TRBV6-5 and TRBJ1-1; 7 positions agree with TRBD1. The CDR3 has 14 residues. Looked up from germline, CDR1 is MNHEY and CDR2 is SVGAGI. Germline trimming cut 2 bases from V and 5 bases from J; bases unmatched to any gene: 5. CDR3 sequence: CASSYGQVDTEAFF. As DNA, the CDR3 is TGTGCCAGCAGTTACGGACAGGTGGATACTGAAGCTTTCTTT.

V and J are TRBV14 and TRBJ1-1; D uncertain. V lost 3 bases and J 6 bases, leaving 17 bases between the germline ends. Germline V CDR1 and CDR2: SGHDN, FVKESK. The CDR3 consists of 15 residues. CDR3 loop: CASSQSSGRMSEAFF. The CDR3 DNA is TGTGCCAGCAGCCAGTCGTCAGGTCGGATGTCTGAAGCTTTCTTT.

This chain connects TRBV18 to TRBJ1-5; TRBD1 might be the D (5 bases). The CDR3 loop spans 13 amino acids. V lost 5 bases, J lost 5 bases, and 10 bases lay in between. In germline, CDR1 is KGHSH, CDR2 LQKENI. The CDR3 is CASSGGEDQPQHF. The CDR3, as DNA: TGTGCCAGCTCAGGGGGGGAAGATCAGCCCCAGCATTTT.